The TCR beta chain under discussion was sequenced for a study of PD-1 blockade in classical Hodgkin lymphoma. General observations from the study: Newly diagnosed patients reportedly had lower baseline TCR diversity than healthy donors. Whoever responded completely had baseline diversity much like that seen in newly diagnosed patients.

The time point: cycle 4 day 1 (C4D1), after five to seven weeks of nivolumab. All patients relapsed after autologous stem cell transplantation, and brentuximab vedotin exposure varied. Magnetic negative selection was used to purify CD4+ T cells from PBMCs that had been thawed. Patients reached a best response of complete response, partial response or progressive disease. Method: immunoSEQ multiplex PCR; TCRdb's copy keeps in-frame clones and lacks some. The sample records some 27,000 clones, 80% to 90% being singletons. Trimming stripped 4 bases from V and 7 bases from J, with 8 bases between. Germline-derived CDR1 and CDR2 are ENHRY and SYGVKD. The CDR3 contains 12 residues. Comment on this clone: Its target is not known.

The J gene is TRBJ2-1, the V gene TRBV10-3; D may be TRBD2 (5 bases). The starting material was CD4+ T cells from blood, obtained before the fourth cycle of nivolumab. This TCR derives from a human donor with classical Hodgkin lymphoma. CDR3 DNA sequence: TGTGCCATCAGTGGGACTGAAAATGAGCAGTTCTTC. The encoded protein is CAISGTENEQFF.